The clone carrying this TCR beta chain was observed a handful of times. Its antigen is currently unknown. TCRdb redid the calling of the RACE reads with MiXCR, one entry per CDR3 protein. In the table there are 300,000 to 350,000 distinct CDR3 sequences, roughly 6.9% of which are singletons. The data stem from a study of human T cells and chemical hapten exposure. Study overall: Patients, predominantly female, presented with alopecia areata, totalis or universalis.

Trimming stripped 0 bases from V and 9 bases from J, with 6 bases between. The CDR3 is 12 amino acids. Germline CDR1 MGHRA, CDR2 YSYEKL. Overall study findings and caveats: A positive correlation with patch test score was found for PT1 expanded TCR counts.

Time point noted: patch test 1, 2 weeks after DPC sensitization. Sample treatment: therapeutic diphenylcyclopropenone sensitization with weekly scalp DPC. Every donor had alopecia and was 18 to 70 years old; all were suitable for DPC. The chain recombines TRBV4-1 with TRBJ2-1; D is uncertain. This clonotype was sampled from a woman younger than 30 with alopecia areata. Some clones in this sample may be carry-over from other donors' samples. Source: whole blood, taken in connection with sensitization to the hapten diphenylcyclopropenone (DPC). The CDR3 DNA reads TGCGCCAGCAGCCAAGATCAAGGTGAGCAGTTCTTC. Translated, it gives CASSQDQGEQFF.